The clone carrying this T cell receptor (beta chain) appeared many times. Its specificity is unknown. This sample was taken from a study of T cells in Graves' hyperthyroidism and ophthalmopathy. Study-wide context: Specimen type is peripheral blood, collected at initial diagnosis prior to any treatment.

Each diagnosis drew on symptoms, thyroxine, TRAb, thyroid ultrasound and orbital computed tomography findings. PBMCs were collected from an approximately 10 ml volume of fresh peripheral blood. Findings and limits, study-wide: Most thyroid clonotypes with frequency above 0.001 were detected in blood.

From RNA transcripts, TCR beta CDR3 regions were amplified. Carried out on the TCR CDR3, a first-round RT-PCR used the HTBI primer set. MiXCR, run by TCRdb on the multiplex PCR reads, gives a single entry per CDR3 protein. This table holds about 500,000 distinct CDR3 sequences, around 15% found once. This clonotype was obtained from a woman between 18 and 30 years old with Graves' hyperthyroidism. What was sequenced was blood.

For the CDR3, the DNA is TGTGCCAGCAGGGTTAGCGGGAGGGCCACCGAGCAGTACTTC. Translating gives CASRVSGRATEQYF. V gene TRBV27 combines with J gene TRBJ2-7; 11 bases map to TRBD2. The CDR3 has 14 amino acids. The junction had 7 bases not matched to a gene; V was cut back by 6 bases and J by 6 bases. Germline CDR1 is MNHEY and CDR2 is SMNVEV (reference sequence).